These 9 T cell receptor beta chains were all obtained from the same sample, sequenced in a study of control samples from healthy donors and cancer patients. Data came from immunoSEQ multiplex PCR; TCRdb stores just in-frame clones and leaves some out. Of around 100,000 clones listed, roughly 91% are singletons. Sequencing used PBMCs. The receptor source for this set is a man in his sixties with lung cancer.

The count of this clone is one. The chain employs TRBV13 and TRBJ2-7; D unclear. The V end lost 2 bases, the J end lost 1 base, and 12 bases lay between the germline ends. The germline V gene has CDR1 PRHDT and CDR2 FYEKMQ (reference sequence). This CDR3 has 15 residues. CDR3: CASSLRRLGSYEQYV. The CDR3 nucleotides are TGTGCCAGCAGCTTACGTCGCCTAGGGTCCTACGAGCAGTACGTC.

V gene TRBV11-2 combines with J gene TRBJ1-2; possible D gene TRBD1, 5 bases. V was cut by 4 bases and J by 4 bases, with 19 bases left in between. CDR1 is SGHAT, CDR2 FQNNGV, per germline. This CDR3 has 16 amino acids. CDR3: CASSSGGRPTGYGYTF. The DNA for the CDR3 is TGTGCCAGCAGCTCTGGGGGACGCCCTACGGGCTATGGCTACACCTTC.

The chain employs TRBV6-6 and TRBJ2-7; D possibly corresponds to TRBD2 (5 bases). The CDR3 is 15 amino acids. V dropped 5 bases and J dropped 0 bases, with 14 bases sitting between them. CDR1 MNHNY and CDR2 SVGAGI come from the germline V gene (reference sequence). This chain's CDR3 is CASSDQAESSYEQYV. Written as DNA, the CDR3 is TGTGCCAGCAGTGACCAAGCGGAGAGCTCCTACGAGCAGTACGTC.

The chain has TRBV27 and TRBJ1-2, with a tentative D call TRBD1 (6 bases). The V and J ends lost 6 bases and 7 bases respectively, with 15 bases between them. Germline assignment: CDR1 MNHEY and CDR2 SMNVEV (reference sequence). The CDR3 is 13 amino acids. CDR3 nucleotide sequence: TGTGCCAGCAGGACTACAGGGAGCGTTGGCTACACCTTC. Its protein product is CASRTTGSVGYTF.

The J gene is TRBJ2-1, the V gene TRBV6-1, with TRBD2 matching 10 bases. V gave up 3 bases and J gave up 2 bases; unmatched junction bases: 4. Germline assignment: CDR1 MNHNS and CDR2 SASEGT. This CDR3 region has 16 residues. DNA of the CDR3: TGTGCCAGCAGTGAGATGACTAGCGGGCCCTACAATGAGCAGTTCTTC. Protein: CASSEMTSGPYNEQFF.

V gene TRBV7-9 combines with J gene TRBJ1-1; D unresolved. Deletions cut 4 bases from V and 1 base from J, with 10 bases between. CDR1 and CDR2 from the germline V gene are SEHNR and FQNEAQ (reference sequence). CDR3 length equals 14 residues. Here the CDR3 reads CASSSVARNTEAFF. Written as DNA, the CDR3 is TGTGCCAGCAGCTCGGTGGCGAGGAACACTGAAGCTTTCTTT.

The rearrangement uses TRBV25-1 and TRBJ1-1; no firm D call. CDR1 and CDR2 from the germline V gene are MGHDK and SYGVNS. The V and J ends lost 7 bases and 0 bases respectively, with 12 bases between them. The CDR3 length is 14 residues. Here the CDR3 DNA reads TGTGCCAGCATCGAAGGGCCGTTGAACACTGAAGCTTTCTTT. It codes for CASIEGPLNTEAFF.

The V call is TRBV30, the J call TRBJ2-2; D might be TRBD1 (5 bases). This CDR3 has 15 residues. Germline V gives CDR1 GTSNPN, CDR2 SVGIG (reference sequence). V was trimmed by 0 bases and J by 5 bases, leaving 13 bases between them. CDR3 sequence: CAWSVARVETGELFF. CDR3 in DNA: TGTGCCTGGAGTGTAGCCAGGGTCGAGACCGGGGAGCTGTTTTTT.

J is TRBJ2-4 and V is TRBV9; 9 bases align to TRBD1. The CDR3 extends over 17 amino acids. Germline loops: CDR1 SGDLS, CDR2 YYNGEE. With V trimmed by 0 bases and J by 5 bases, 9 bases remained unmatched. As DNA, the CDR3 is TGTGCCAGCAGCGTAGGACAGGGGGTCCCAGGGCAAAACATTCAGTACTTC. As protein: CASSVGQGVPGQNIQYF.